This T cell receptor (beta chain) appears in the sequencing data of a study of shared clonotypes between healthy human individuals. Details on this clone: Its antigen is currently unknown.

Those who donated were healthy HIV-negative adults, with no recent acute infections or vaccinations reported. Naive CD45RA+ and memory CD45RA-negative subsets were split from CD4+ cells. Points from the study as a whole: Unshared clonotypes carried lower generation probabilities than those common to all four donors.

TCRdb's table, derived via immunoSEQ multiplex PCR, lists solely in-frame clones and lacks some. The profile shows roughly 2 million clones, nearly 97% of them singletons. CDR3 size: 15 residues. The V and J ends lost 2 bases and 0 bases respectively, with 12 bases between them. Looked up from germline, CDR1 is SGHDT and CDR2 is YYEEEE. The sequencing input was naive CD4+ T cells sorted from blood. The subset was: CD45RA+ positively selected. V gene TRBV5-6 combines with J gene TRBJ2-7; D uncertain. The TCR comes from a man between 18 and 29 years old in good health. CDR3 sequence reads: CASSLLQKLSYEQYF. In nucleotides, the CDR3 is TGTGCCAGCAGCTTATTACAGAAACTCTCCTACGAGCAGTACTTC.